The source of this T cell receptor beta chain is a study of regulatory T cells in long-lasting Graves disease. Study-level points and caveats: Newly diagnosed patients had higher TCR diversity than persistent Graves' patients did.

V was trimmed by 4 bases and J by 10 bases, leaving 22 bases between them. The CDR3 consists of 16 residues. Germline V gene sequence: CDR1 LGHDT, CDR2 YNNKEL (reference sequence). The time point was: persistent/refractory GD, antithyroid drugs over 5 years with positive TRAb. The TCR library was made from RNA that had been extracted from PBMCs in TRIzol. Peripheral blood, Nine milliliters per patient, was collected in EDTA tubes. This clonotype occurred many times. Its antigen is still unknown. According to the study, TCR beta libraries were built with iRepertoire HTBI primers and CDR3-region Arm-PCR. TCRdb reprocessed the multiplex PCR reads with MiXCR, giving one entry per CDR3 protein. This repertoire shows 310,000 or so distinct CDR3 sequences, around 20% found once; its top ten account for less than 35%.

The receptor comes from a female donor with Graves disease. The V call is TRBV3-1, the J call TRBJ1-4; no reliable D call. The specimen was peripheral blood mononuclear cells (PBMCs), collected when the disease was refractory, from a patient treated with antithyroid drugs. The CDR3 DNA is TGTGCCAGCAGCCCTATGACGACGGGCCCCGAGGGAAAACTGTTTTTT. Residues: CASSPMTTGPEGKLFF. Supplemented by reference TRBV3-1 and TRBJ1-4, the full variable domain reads DTAVSQTPKYLVTQMGNDKSIKCEQNLGHDTMYWYKQDSKKFLKIMFSYNNKELIINETVPNRFSPKSPDKAHLNLHINSLELGDSAVYFCASSPMTTGPEGKLFFGSGTQLSVL.